This TCR beta chain was retrieved from a study of early T cells in non-severe SARS-CoV-2 infection. Unique molecular identifiers were affixed to single, distinct cDNA molecules. TCRdb reanalysed the 5' RACE reads using MiXCR and keeps one entry per CDR3 protein. The table has around 50,000 distinct CDR3 sequences, about 7.8% seen once. This CDR3 has 13 amino acids. Deletions cut 3 bases from V and 3 bases from J, with 9 bases between. CDR1 is MDHEN and CDR2 is SYDVKM in the germline V gene. This clonotype was seen repeatedly, ten times or more. The clonotype comes from an adult who was a healthcare worker with PCR-confirmed SARS-CoV-2 infection or an uninfected control (not recorded which). The chain employs TRBV28 and TRBJ2-7; D may match TRBD1 or TRBD2 (6 bases each). The sample taken for sequencing was whole blood. This chain's CDR3 is CASSFRGLYEQYF. The CDR3 nucleotides read TGTGCCAGCAGTTTTCGGGGGCTCTACGAGCAGTACTTC.